This entry concerns a single T cell receptor (beta chain). These data belong to a study of T cell changes during pregnancy in multiple sclerosis. In germline, CDR1 is MDHEN, CDR2 SYDVKM. V trimming: 2 bases; J trimming: 5 bases; junction bases outside the gene matches: 5. CDR3 length: 14 amino acids. Only in-frame clones appear in the TCRdb table, and some are missing; sequencing was by immunoSEQ multiplex PCR. This sample has 40,000 to 50,000 clones, with 93% found just once. The receptor comes from a female donor with multiple sclerosis, enrolled in a pregnancy study. The genes are TRBV28 and TRBJ2-5, with TRBD2 matching over 7 bases. Sequenced here: CD8+ T cells from peripheral blood mononuclear cells, sampled after pregnancy. Written as DNA, the CDR3 is TGTGCCAGCAGTTTAAGGGAGGGCGGGGAGACCCAGTACTTC. Its translation is CASSLREGGETQYF.